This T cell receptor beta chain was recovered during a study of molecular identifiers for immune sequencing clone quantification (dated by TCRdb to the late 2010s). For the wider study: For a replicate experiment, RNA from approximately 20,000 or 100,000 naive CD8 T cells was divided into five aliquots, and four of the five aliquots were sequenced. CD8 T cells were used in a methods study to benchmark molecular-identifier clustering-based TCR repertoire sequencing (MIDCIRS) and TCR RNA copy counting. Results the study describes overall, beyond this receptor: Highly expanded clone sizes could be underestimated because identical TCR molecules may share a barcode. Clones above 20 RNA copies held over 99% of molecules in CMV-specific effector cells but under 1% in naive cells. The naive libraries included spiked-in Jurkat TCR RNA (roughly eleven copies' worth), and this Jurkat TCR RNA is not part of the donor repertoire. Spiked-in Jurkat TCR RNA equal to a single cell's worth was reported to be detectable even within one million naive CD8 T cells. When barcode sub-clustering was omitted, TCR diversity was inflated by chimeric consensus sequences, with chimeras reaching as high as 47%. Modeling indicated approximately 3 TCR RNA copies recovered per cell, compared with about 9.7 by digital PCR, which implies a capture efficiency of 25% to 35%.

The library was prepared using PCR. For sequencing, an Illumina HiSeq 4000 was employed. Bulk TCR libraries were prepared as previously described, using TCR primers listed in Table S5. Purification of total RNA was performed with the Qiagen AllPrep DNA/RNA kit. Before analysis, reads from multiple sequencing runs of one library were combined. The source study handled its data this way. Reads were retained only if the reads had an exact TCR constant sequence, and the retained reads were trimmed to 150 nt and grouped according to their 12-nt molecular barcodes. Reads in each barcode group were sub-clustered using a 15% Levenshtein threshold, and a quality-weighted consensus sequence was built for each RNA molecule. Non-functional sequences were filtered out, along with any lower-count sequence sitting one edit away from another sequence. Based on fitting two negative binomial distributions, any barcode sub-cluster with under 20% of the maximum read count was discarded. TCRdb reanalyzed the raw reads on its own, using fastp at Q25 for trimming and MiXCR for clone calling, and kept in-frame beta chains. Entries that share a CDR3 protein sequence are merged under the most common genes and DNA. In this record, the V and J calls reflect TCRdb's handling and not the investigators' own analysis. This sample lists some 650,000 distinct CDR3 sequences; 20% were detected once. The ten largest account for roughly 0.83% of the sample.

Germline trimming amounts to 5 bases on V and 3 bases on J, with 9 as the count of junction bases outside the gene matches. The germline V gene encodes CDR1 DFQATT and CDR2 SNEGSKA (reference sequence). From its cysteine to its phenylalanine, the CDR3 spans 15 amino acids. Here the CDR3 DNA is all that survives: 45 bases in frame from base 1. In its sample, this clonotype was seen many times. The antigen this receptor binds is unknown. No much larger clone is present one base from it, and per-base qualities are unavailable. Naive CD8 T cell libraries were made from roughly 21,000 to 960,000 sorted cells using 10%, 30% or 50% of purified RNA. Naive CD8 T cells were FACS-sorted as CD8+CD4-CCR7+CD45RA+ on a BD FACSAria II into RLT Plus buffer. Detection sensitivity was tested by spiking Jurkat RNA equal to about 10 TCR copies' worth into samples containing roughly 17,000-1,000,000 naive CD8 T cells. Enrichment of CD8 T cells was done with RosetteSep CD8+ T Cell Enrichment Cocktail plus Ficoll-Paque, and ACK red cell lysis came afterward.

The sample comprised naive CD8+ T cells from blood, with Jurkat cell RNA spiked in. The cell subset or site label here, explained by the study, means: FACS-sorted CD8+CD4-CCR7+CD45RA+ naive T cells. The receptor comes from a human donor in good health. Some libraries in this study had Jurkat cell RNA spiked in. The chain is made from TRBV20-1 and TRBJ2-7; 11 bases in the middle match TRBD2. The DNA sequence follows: TGCAGTGCTCTCTTAGGACTAGCGGGCTACTACGAGCAGTACTTC. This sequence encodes CSALLGLAGYYEQYF.